The T cell receptor (beta chain) described here comes from a study of T cells in Graves' hyperthyroidism and ophthalmopathy. RNA transcripts served as the template for amplifying TCR beta CDR3 regions. The primer set for the first-round RT-PCR of the TCR CDR3 was HTBI. TCRdb called the multiplex PCR reads again in MiXCR, with one record for every CDR3 protein. This sample has approximately 690,000 distinct CDR3 sequences, with about 14% found just once. Germline CDR1 LNHDA, CDR2 SQIVND (reference sequence). V lost 1 base and J lost 4, with 11 bases in between. The CDR3 length is 14 residues. This clonotype was seen only a few times. Its antigen is currently unknown. Study-wide findings and caveats: Among thyroid clonotypes expanded above 0.001, most also appeared in blood.

Subjects with ophthalmopathy showed a Clinical Activity Score no lower than 3, a NOSPECS grade no lower than 4, and a duration shorter than 3 months. Sequences were obtained from blood. The chain is built from TRBV19 and TRBJ2-7; D may be TRBD2 (6 bases). This TCR came from a woman in her forties or fifties with Graves' ophthalmopathy. CDR3 residues: CASSIAGGSYEQYF. The CDR3 nucleotides read TGTGCCAGTAGTATAGCTGGGGGGTCGTACGAGCAGTACTTC.